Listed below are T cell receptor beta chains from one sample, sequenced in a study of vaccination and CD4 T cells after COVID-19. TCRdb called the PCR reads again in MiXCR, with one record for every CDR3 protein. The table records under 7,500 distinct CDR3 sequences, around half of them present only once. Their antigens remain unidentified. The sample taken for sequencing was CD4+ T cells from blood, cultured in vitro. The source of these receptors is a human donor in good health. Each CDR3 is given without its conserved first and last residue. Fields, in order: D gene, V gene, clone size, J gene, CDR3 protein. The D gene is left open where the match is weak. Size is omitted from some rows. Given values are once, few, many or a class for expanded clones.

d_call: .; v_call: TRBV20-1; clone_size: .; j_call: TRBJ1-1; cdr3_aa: SASFSRSASGGAF
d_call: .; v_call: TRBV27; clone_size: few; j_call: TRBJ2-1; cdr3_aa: ASRGGNYNEQF
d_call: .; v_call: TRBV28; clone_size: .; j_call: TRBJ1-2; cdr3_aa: ALKVGNYGYT
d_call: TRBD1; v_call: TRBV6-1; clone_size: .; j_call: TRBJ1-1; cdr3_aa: ASQGQMNTEAF
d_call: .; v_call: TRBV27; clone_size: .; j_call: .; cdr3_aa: ASSLWVGGEQY
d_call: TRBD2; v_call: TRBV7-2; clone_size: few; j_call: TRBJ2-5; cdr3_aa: ASIPGRAGETQY
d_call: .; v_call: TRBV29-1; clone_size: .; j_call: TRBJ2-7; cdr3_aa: SVDSGASGEQY
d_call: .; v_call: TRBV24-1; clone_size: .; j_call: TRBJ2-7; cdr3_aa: ATSVTGSYEQY
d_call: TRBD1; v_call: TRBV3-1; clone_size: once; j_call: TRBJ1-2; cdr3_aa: ASSQPQGASRSGYT
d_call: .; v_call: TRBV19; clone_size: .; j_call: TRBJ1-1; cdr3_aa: ASSKLGSSEAF
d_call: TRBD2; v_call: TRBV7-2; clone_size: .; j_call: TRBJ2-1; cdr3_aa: ASSLVAGGTGEQF
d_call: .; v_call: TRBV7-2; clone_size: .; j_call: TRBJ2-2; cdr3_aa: ASSLARAGELF
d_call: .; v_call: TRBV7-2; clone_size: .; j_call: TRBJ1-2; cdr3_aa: ASSFRGGPDGYT
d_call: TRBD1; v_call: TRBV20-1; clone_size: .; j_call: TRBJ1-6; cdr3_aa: SASPTGALNNSPLH
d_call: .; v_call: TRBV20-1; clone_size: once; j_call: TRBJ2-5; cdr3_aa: SASSRDRVLAGAGETQY
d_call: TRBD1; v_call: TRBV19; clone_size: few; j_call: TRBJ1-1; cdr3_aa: ASSPDRQNTEAF
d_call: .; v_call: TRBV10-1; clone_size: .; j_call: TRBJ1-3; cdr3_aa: ASSVSLGNTIY
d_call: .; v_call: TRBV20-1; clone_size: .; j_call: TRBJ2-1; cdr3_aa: SARGNEGTLRGNEQF
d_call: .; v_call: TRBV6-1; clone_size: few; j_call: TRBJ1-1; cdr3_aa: ASSVKGWGTEAF
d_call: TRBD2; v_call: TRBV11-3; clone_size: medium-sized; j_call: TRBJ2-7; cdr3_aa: ASSSGTSGIHEQY
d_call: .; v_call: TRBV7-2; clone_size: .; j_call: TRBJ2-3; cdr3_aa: ASSFDPDTDTQY
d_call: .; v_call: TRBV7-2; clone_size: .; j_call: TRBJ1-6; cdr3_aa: ASSPLGSPLH
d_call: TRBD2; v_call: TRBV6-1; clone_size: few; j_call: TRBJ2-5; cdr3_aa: ASRGLAGVEEETQY
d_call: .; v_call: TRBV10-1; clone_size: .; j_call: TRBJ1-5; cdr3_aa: ASSGSLNQPQH
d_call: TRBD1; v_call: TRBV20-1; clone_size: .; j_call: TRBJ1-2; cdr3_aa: SAPLGGTGVNYGYT
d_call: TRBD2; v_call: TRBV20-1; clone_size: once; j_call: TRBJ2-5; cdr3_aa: SASQETGGRETQY
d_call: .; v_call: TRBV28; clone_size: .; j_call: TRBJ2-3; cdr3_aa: ASREGGGRDTQY
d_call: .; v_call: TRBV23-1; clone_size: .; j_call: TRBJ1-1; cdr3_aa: ASSQSDST
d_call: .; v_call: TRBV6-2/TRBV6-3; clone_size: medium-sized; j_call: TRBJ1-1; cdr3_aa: ASSYSIPGTGYMSAF
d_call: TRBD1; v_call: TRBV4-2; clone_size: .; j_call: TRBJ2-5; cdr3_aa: ASSQVTGVETQY
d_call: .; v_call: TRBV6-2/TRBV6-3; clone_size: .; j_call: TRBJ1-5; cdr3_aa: ASSFTGTEEPQH
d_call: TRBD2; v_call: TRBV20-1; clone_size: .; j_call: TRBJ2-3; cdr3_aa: SARGASGTADTQY
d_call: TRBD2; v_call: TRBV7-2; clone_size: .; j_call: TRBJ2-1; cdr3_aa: ASSLRTSGNNEQF
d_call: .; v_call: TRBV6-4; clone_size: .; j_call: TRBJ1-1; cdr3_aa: ASSDAPTRWVDRYTEAF
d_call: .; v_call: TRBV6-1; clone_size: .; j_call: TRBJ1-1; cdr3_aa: ASIPGGANTEAF
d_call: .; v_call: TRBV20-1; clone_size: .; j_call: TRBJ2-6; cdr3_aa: SAEGQLSGANVLT
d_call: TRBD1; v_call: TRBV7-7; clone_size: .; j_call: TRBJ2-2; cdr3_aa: ASSRDRGRSGELF
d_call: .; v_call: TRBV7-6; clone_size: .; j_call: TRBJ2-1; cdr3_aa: ASSPGLMGEQF
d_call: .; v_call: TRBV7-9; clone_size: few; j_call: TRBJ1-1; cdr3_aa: ASSLSHSSNTEAF
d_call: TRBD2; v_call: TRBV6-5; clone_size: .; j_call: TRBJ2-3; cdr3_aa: ASSYAGVAGSTDTQY
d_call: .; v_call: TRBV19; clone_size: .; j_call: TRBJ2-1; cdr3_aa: ASSPGGQRVSSYNEQF
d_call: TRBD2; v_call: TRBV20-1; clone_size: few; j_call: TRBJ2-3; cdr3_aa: SARESSGSTDTQY
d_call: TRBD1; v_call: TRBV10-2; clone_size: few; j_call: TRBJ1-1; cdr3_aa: ASNDRATEAF
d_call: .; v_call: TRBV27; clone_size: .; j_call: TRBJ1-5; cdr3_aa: ASSYSGHSWQPQH
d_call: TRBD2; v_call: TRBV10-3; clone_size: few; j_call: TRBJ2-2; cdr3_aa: AIGTSGSTGELF